This is a list of T cell receptor beta chains from one sample in a study of cytomegalovirus exposure and HLA in healthy donors. Repertoires were generated with immunoSEQ multiplex PCR, while TCRdb's copy carries only in-frame clones and drops some. Altogether around 90,000 clones are present, more than 55% being singletons, with the ten largest covering 5.5% to 6%. Sequencing was performed on PBMCs. Receptor source: a boy younger than 18 in good health and CMV-seropositive. CDR3s include the opening cysteine and the closing phenylalanine or tryptophan. D genes are given only for firm matches. Clone size is stated in some rows and not others, as once, few, many or a class when expanded.

v_call: TRBV6-5
clone_size: -
cdr3_length: 13
j_call: TRBJ1-2
d_call: -
cdr3_nt: TGTGCCAGCAGAAAAGCCCAGGGCGGTGGCTACACCTTC
cdr3_aa: CASRKAQGGGYTF

v_call: TRBV6-5
clone_size: few
cdr3_length: 15
j_call: TRBJ1-1
d_call: -
cdr3_nt: TGTGCCAGCAGTTATCGTTCCGGAGTCAACACTGAAGCTTTCTTT
cdr3_aa: CASSYRSGVNTEAFF

v_call: TRBV4-2
clone_size: few
cdr3_length: 14
j_call: TRBJ2-1
d_call: TRBD2
cdr3_nt: TGTGCCAGCAGCCAGGGACTAGCGGCCAATGAGCAGTTCTTC
cdr3_aa: CASSQGLAANEQFF

v_call: TRBV6-1
clone_size: few
cdr3_length: 13
j_call: TRBJ1-1
d_call: TRBD1
cdr3_nt: TGTGCCAGCAGAACAGGGGTACGGACTGAAGCTTTCTTT
cdr3_aa: CASRTGVRTEAFF

v_call: TRBV30
clone_size: -
cdr3_length: 13
j_call: TRBJ1-2
d_call: TRBD1
cdr3_nt: TGTGCCTGGAGTGTACCCGGCAGGGGGATCCCTTGCTTC
cdr3_aa: CAWSVPGRGIPCF

v_call: TRBV9
clone_size: few
cdr3_length: 15
j_call: TRBJ2-2
d_call: -
cdr3_nt: TGTGCCAGCAGCGTAGCTACCGCGAACACCGGGGAGCTGTTTTTT
cdr3_aa: CASSVATANTGELFF

v_call: TRBV29-1
clone_size: -
cdr3_length: 16
j_call: TRBJ1-3
d_call: -
cdr3_nt: TGCAGCGTTGAAGAAGGGGGGGGGAGGGCCGGAAACACCATATATTTT
cdr3_aa: CSVEEGGGRAGNTIYF

v_call: TRBV11-3
clone_size: -
cdr3_length: 17
j_call: TRBJ1-3
d_call: -
cdr3_nt: TGTGCCAGCAGCTTAGATCTAGACCGCTCCTCTGGAAACACCATATATTTT
cdr3_aa: CASSLDLDRSSGNTIYF

v_call: TRBV7-3
clone_size: -
cdr3_length: 14
j_call: TRBJ1-1
d_call: -
cdr3_nt: TGTGCCAGCAGCTTAGGAGGTCTCGGGTCGGAAGCTTTCTTT
cdr3_aa: CASSLGGLGSEAFF

v_call: TRBV7-7
clone_size: few
cdr3_length: 14
j_call: TRBJ2-5
d_call: TRBD2
cdr3_nt: TGTGCTAGCAGCTTAGGGAGGGCCCAAGAGACCCAGTACTTC
cdr3_aa: CASSLGRAQETQYF

v_call: TRBV2
clone_size: few
cdr3_length: 14
j_call: TRBJ1-2
d_call: TRBD1
cdr3_nt: TGTGCCAGCAGAGGGACAGAATCTAACTATGGCTACACCTTC
cdr3_aa: CASRGTESNYGYTF

v_call: TRBV9
clone_size: few
cdr3_length: 15
j_call: TRBJ2-7
d_call: TRBD1
cdr3_nt: TGTGCCAGCAGCGCCGGGAGTGGGACAGGGTGCGAGCAGTACTTC
cdr3_aa: CASSAGSGTGCEQYF

v_call: TRBV6-5
clone_size: few
cdr3_length: 14
j_call: TRBJ2-1
d_call: TRBD1
cdr3_nt: TGTGCCAGCAAGAGGGGGCAAGCCTACAATGAGCAGTTCTTC
cdr3_aa: CASKRGQAYNEQFF

v_call: TRBV7-8
clone_size: few
cdr3_length: 14
j_call: TRBJ1-5
d_call: -
cdr3_nt: TGTGCCAGCAGCTTAGCGGGAGGGAGTCAGCCCCAGCATTTT
cdr3_aa: CASSLAGGSQPQHF

v_call: TRBV27
clone_size: -
cdr3_length: 15
j_call: TRBJ2-1
d_call: -
cdr3_nt: TGTGCCAGCAGACGTTCGAAGGGGATAAACAATGAGCAGTTCTTC
cdr3_aa: CASRRSKGINNEQFF

v_call: TRBV6-1
clone_size: -
cdr3_length: 13
j_call: TRBJ1-1
d_call: -
cdr3_nt: TGTGCCAGCAGTGAACGCGCTCCAATTGAAGCTTTCTTT
cdr3_aa: CASSERAPIEAFF

v_call: TRBV7-6
clone_size: -
cdr3_length: 12
j_call: TRBJ2-7
d_call: -
cdr3_nt: TGTGCCAGCAGCTTACGGCCGGGAGAGCAGTACTTC
cdr3_aa: CASSLRPGEQYF

v_call: TRBV19
clone_size: few
cdr3_length: 14
j_call: TRBJ2-2
d_call: -
cdr3_nt: TGTGCCAGTAGTATGACAAGGAACACCGGGGAGCTGTTTTTT
cdr3_aa: CASSMTRNTGELFF

v_call: TRBV7-9
clone_size: few
cdr3_length: 12
j_call: TRBJ2-1
d_call: -
cdr3_nt: TGTGCCAGCAGCTTATCTCAGGGTGAGCAGTTCTTC
cdr3_aa: CASSLSQGEQFF

v_call: TRBV6-1
clone_size: -
cdr3_length: 13
j_call: TRBJ2-7
d_call: -
cdr3_nt: TGTGCCAGCAGGGCGGGGGCCTCCTACGAGCAGTACTTC
cdr3_aa: CASRAGASYEQYF

v_call: TRBV2
clone_size: -
cdr3_length: 15
j_call: TRBJ1-5
d_call: -
cdr3_nt: TGTGCCAGCTGCTCGACAGGTTTAAGCAATCAGCCCCAGCATTTT
cdr3_aa: CASCSTGLSNQPQHF

v_call: TRBV20-1
clone_size: -
cdr3_length: 9
j_call: TRBJ1-2
d_call: TRBD1
cdr3_nt: TGCAGTGCGAGACAGGGTTCCACCTTC
cdr3_aa: CSARQGSTF

v_call: TRBV2
clone_size: -
cdr3_length: 16
j_call: TRBJ1-5
d_call: -
cdr3_nt: TGTGCCAGCAGTGAGTGGGGGGGTCATAGCAATCAGCCCCAGCATTTT
cdr3_aa: CASSEWGGHSNQPQHF

v_call: TRBV5-1
clone_size: -
cdr3_length: 14
j_call: TRBJ1-4
d_call: -
cdr3_nt: TGCGCCAGCAGCTTGGACAGGGACGGAGAAAAACTGTTTTTT
cdr3_aa: CASSLDRDGEKLFF

v_call: TRBV5-1
clone_size: -
cdr3_length: 16
j_call: TRBJ1-2
d_call: TRBD1
cdr3_nt: TGCGCCAGCAGCCCTCAGGGGGCAGGGGCAACCTATGGCTACCCCTTC
cdr3_aa: CASSPQGAGATYGYPF

v_call: TRBV2
clone_size: -
cdr3_length: 14
j_call: TRBJ2-7
d_call: TRBD2
cdr3_nt: TGTGCCAGCAGTCAAGGACTAGCGGCGCCCGAGCAGTACTTC
cdr3_aa: CASSQGLAAPEQYF

v_call: TRBV7-3
clone_size: -
cdr3_length: 15
j_call: TRBJ2-1
d_call: TRBD2
cdr3_nt: TGTGCCAGCAGCCCCGCAGCGGGGGGCTACAATGAGCAGTTCTTC
cdr3_aa: CASSPAAGGYNEQFF

v_call: TRBV7-9
clone_size: -
cdr3_length: 12
j_call: TRBJ2-1
d_call: -
cdr3_nt: TGTTCCAGCAGCCCCCAGGGAAATGAGCAGTTCTTC
cdr3_aa: CSSSPQGNEQFF

v_call: TRBV6-1
clone_size: few
cdr3_length: 13
j_call: TRBJ2-7
d_call: -
cdr3_nt: TGTGCCATTCTAAACCAGCAGGTTGCCGAGCAGTACTTC
cdr3_aa: CAILNQQVAEQYF

v_call: TRBV19
clone_size: -
cdr3_length: 12
j_call: TRBJ1-4
d_call: -
cdr3_nt: TGTGCCAGTAGGGGTAGCCCTGCGAGGGTGTTTTTT
cdr3_aa: CASRGSPARVFF

v_call: TRBV2
clone_size: -
cdr3_length: 19
j_call: TRBJ1-1
d_call: -
cdr3_nt: TGTGCCAGCAGTGAAGCGAAGTATGTTCCGAGGCTTGTAGGCACTGAAGCTTTCTTT
cdr3_aa: CASSEAKYVPRLVGTEAFF